These 23 T cell receptor beta chains share one sample of origin, sequenced in a study of post-analysis software for immune sequencing data. Whole-study results and caveats: Patients showed TRBV5-6, TRBV5-1 and TRBV20-1 among five TRBV segments more frequent than in controls.

The authors incorporated unique molecular identifiers into the TCR beta cDNA libraries. TCRdb redid the calling of the PCR reads with MiXCR, one entry per CDR3 protein. Altogether hundreds of thousands of distinct CDR3 sequences are present, 25% to 30% being singletons, with the ten largest covering roughly 0.54%. The antigens of these receptors remain unknown. The material sequenced was blood. The receptor source for this set is a girl aged 10-17 years with multiple sclerosis.

This clonotype has more than one count but fewer than ten. The chain joins TRBV10-2 to TRBJ1-2; D is undetermined. Germline lookup yields CDR1 WSHSY and CDR2 SAAADI. The CDR3 runs to 15 residues. The V and J ends lost 5 bases and 2 bases respectively, with 15 bases between them. For the CDR3, the DNA is TGCGCCAGCAGTCCCCACGTTGGGTGGAACTATGGCTACACCTTC. It is translated as CASSPHVGWNYGYTF.

The chain has TRBV27 and TRBJ1-1; no clear D gene. CDR3 length: 14 amino acids. In germline, CDR1 is MNHEY, CDR2 SMNVEV (reference sequence). Trimming shortened V by 3 bases and J by 4 bases, and 12 bases separated the two germline ends. The CDR3 DNA sequence: TGTGCCAGCAGTTTGGGCAACGGCGGCACTGAAGCTTTCTTT. Translation gives CASSLGNGGTEAFF.

This clonotype was counted ten times or more. V and J are TRBV20-1 and TRBJ2-7; D is undetermined. V gave up 6 bases and J gave up 6 bases, with 12 bases separating them. Germline V lookup: CDR1 DFQATT, CDR2 SNEGSKA (reference sequence). This CDR3 is built from 11 residues. CDR3 in amino acids: CSAWRRREQYF. The CDR3 region has the DNA TGCAGTGCGTGGCGGCGGCGCGAGCAGTACTTC.

The chain recombines TRBV3-1 with TRBJ2-5; D may be TRBD2 (5 bases). This CDR3 contains 14 residues. Trimming shortened V by 1 base and J by 5 bases, and 11 bases separated the two germline ends. Germline-derived CDR1 and CDR2 are LGHDT and YNNKEL (reference sequence). In DNA form, the CDR3 reads TGTGCCAGCAGCCAAGTCGGGGTAGGGGAGACCCAGTACTTC. Amino acids: CASSQVGVGETQYF.

In regard to this clonotype: A much larger clone is a single base away; this may be a read error. V gene TRBV27 combines with J gene TRBJ2-1; 8 bases match TRBD2. With 5 bases clipped from V and 10 bases from J, the junction kept 10 bases outside the gene matches. CDR1 is MNHEY and CDR2 is SMNVEV in the germline V gene (reference sequence). The CDR3 consists of 14 residues. The CDR3 DNA follows: TGTGCCAGCAGTACCACTAGCGGTCCCTACGAGCAGTTCTTC. Translating it yields CASSTTSGPYEQFF.

The chain combines TRBV20-1 with TRBJ2-3; 9 bases map to TRBD2. The CDR3 runs 14 residues. The V gene end was trimmed by 1 base and the J gene end by 5 bases; junction bases not matched to a gene: 4. The germline V gene has CDR1 DFQATT and CDR2 SNEGSKA (reference sequence). CDR3 loop: CSARVVAGVDTQYF. The CDR3 DNA reads TGCAGTGCTAGAGTAGTAGCGGGAGTAGATACGCAGTATTTT.

In this sample, this clonotype turned up once. Here the CDR3 reads CASSSPDVGNQPQHF. CDR3 sequence (DNA): TGTGCCAGCAGTTCCCCGGACGTCGGCAATCAGCCCCAGCATTTT. The chain combines TRBV28 with TRBJ1-5; D call uncertain. CDR3 length: 15 amino acids. Germline V CDR1 and CDR2: MDHEN, SYDVKM. V lost 4 bases to trimming and J lost 2 bases, with 12 bases between them.

Regarding this clonotype: The CDR3 does not end in the conserved phenylalanine or tryptophan, so this is likely a read error. The limits of the CDR3 on the DNA are not certain, so only TCRdb's listed CDR3 is given. The chain joins TRBV10-2 to TRBJ2-1; the D segment call TRBD1 is taken from the table without a DNA check. The CDR3 has 16 residues if both end residues are counted. The germline V gene encodes CDR1 WSHSY and CDR2 SAAADI. The CDR3 protein is CASNPTGGRDGYTFGS.

The chain joins TRBV7-2 to TRBJ1-5; D possibly corresponds to TRBD1 (6 bases). Germline V gene data show CDR1 as SGHTA and CDR2 as FQGNSA. With 5 bases removed from V and 6 bases from J, the gap between germline ends came to 17 bases. There are 15 residues in the CDR3. CDR3 DNA: TGTGCCAGCAGCGCCCGGGGGGGGCTAGGTCAGCCCCAGCATTTT. Translated: CASSARGGLGQPQHF.

This chain uses TRBV13 with TRBJ2-5; D not certain. V was cut by 5 bases and J by 3 bases, with 16 bases left in between. Germline V lookup: CDR1 PRHDT, CDR2 FYEKMQ (reference sequence). The CDR3 is 15 amino acids. The CDR3 sequence is CASSRPTSGEETQYF. The CDR3 DNA reads TGTGCCAGCAGCCGACCCACTTCGGGCGAAGAGACCCAGTACTTC.

The chain links TRBV29-1 to TRBJ2-5; no firm D call. V was shortened by 0 bases and J by 4 bases, with 6 bases between the two germline ends. Germline CDR1 is SQVTM and CDR2 is ANQGSEA. The CDR3 runs to 12 residues. For the CDR3, the DNA is TGCAGCGTTGAAGATACTGGAGAGACCCAGTACTTC. This encodes CSVEDTGETQYF.

This clonotype has a count of ten or more. This chain connects TRBV29-1 to TRBJ2-5; 8 bases map to TRBD2. Germline CDR1 and CDR2: SQVTM and ANQGSEA. This CDR3 region has 17 residues. Unmatched junction bases numbered 14, after V lost 5 bases and J lost 0 bases. The CDR3: CSVQSLGSGDNQETQYF. CDR3 bases: TGCAGCGTTCAAAGTCTAGGTAGCGGGGATAACCAAGAGACCCAGTACTTC.

The V call is TRBV20-1, the J call TRBJ2-6; D uncertain. The CDR3 runs 13 residues. Germline V gene lookup returns CDR1 DFQATT and CDR2 SNEGSKA (reference sequence). The ends were cut back, 4 bases at V and 4 bases at J, with 8 bases in the middle. CDR3 region: CSANSAGANVLTF. Here the CDR3 DNA reads TGCAGTGCTAACTCGGCAGGGGCCAACGTCCTGACTTTC.

Many counts were recorded for this clonotype. The V and J genes are TRBV6-5 and TRBJ1-5, with 8 bases lining up with TRBD1. V gave up 3 bases and J gave up 4 bases; unmatched junction bases: 5. CDR3 length equals 15 residues. Germline values: CDR1 MNHEY, CDR2 SVGAGI. The DNA of the CDR3 is TGTGCCAGCAGTTATGGACAGGGAGGGAATCAGCCCCAGCATTTT. As protein: CASSYGQGGNQPQHF.

In this sample, this clonotype turned up a few times. V is TRBV28 and J is TRBJ2-7; no clear D. Near its end, the DNA agrees better with TRBJ2-5, so the J call may be wrong. The CDR3 totals 19 residues. Germline CDR1 MDHEN, CDR2 SYDVKM. CDR3: CASSLFQTPSASSRETQYF. CDR3 in DNA: TGTGCCAGCAGTTTGTTCCAAACCCCCTCGGCCAGCTCGAGGGAGACCCAGTACTTC.

The gene calls are TRBV20-1 and TRBJ2-5; maybe TRBD2 (5 bases). This CDR3 is built from 13 residues. Germline lookup yields CDR1 DFQATT and CDR2 SNEGSKA (reference sequence). The V end was cut by 5 bases, the J end by 2 bases, with 12 bases between. The chain's CDR3 is CSAQDYSQETQYF. The CDR3 DNA follows: TGCAGTGCTCAAGACTACTCACAAGAGACCCAGTACTTC.

CDR3 in DNA: TGCAGTGCCCGACGAGCGGGGGGGCTTGAGACGCAGTATTTT. It encodes CSARRAGGLETQYF. The chain employs TRBV20-1 and TRBJ2-3; TRBD2 agrees at 10 bases. CDR3 size: 14 residues. J lost 9 bases, V lost 6 bases, and 12 bases had no gene match. The germline gives CDR1 DFQATT, CDR2 SNEGSKA (reference sequence).

The chain has TRBV7-9 and TRBJ2-5, with D perhaps assigned TRBD1 or TRBD2 (5 bases each). Deletions cut 5 bases from V and 9 bases from J, with 19 bases between. Germline CDR1 reads SEHNR; CDR2 reads FQNEAQ (reference sequence). The CDR3 is 14 amino acids. The DNA for the CDR3 is TGTGCCAGCAGCATCCGGGACCCCAAAGGGGCCCAGTACTTC. It encodes CASSIRDPKGAQYF.

This clonotype was counted a few times. CDR3 nucleotides: TGTGCCAGCAGGGACTGGTCGGGTGGCGAGCAGTACTTC. Translated, it gives CASRDWSGGEQYF. This chain uses TRBV27 with TRBJ2-7; D may be TRBD2 (5 bases). The V gene's germline CDR1 is MNHEY and CDR2 SMNVEV (reference sequence). This CDR3 has 13 amino acids. V shed 6 bases and J shed 6 bases, with 15 bases lying between them.

For this clonotype: This CDR3 is missing its conserved last phenylalanine or tryptophan, likely due to a read error. The chain combines TRBV6-5 with TRBJ2-3; the match to TRBD2 covers 10 bases. The CDR3 length is 15 residues. The germline V gene encodes CDR1 MNHEY and CDR2 SVGAGI. V was pared by 6 bases and J by 7 bases, with 10 bases of the junction left unmatched. The CDR3 DNA follows: TGTGCCAGCAGCGACCGGCGAGCGGGAGGGCATACGCAGTATTAT. Translating gives CASSDRRAGGHTQYY.

V usage is TRBV20-1 and J usage is TRBJ2-7, with a tentative D call TRBD2 (6 bases). From germline, CDR1 is DFQATT and CDR2 SNEGSKA (reference sequence). The CDR3 length is 14 residues. The V and J ends lost 5 bases and 0 bases respectively, with 14 bases between them. CDR3 DNA sequence: TGCAGTGCTGGCCCCCTAGCGCTCTCCTACGAGCAGTACTTC. Translating it yields CSAGPLALSYEQYF.

This clonotype has a count of ten or more. This sequence joins TRBV29-1 and TRBJ2-5, with D possibly matching TRBD2 (6 bases). Germline V lookup: CDR1 SQVTM, CDR2 ANQGSEA. CDR3 length: 11 residues. CDR3 residues: CTGGVQETQYF. Written as DNA, the CDR3 is TGCACGGGCGGGGTCCAAGAGACCCAGTACTTC.

A word on this clonotype: A read error may explain this, as a much larger clone is one base away. The genes are TRBV6-5 and TRBJ2-7; TRBD2 matches 7 bases. The J call may be mistaken, given a closer DNA end match to TRBJ2-5. The CDR3 contains 16 residues. CDR1 MNHEY and CDR2 SVGAGI come from the germline V gene. The CDR3 region has the DNA TGTGCCAGCAGTTACGGGCGAGCTGGGAGGGAAGAGACCCAGTACTTC. Amino acids: CASSYGRAGREETQYF.